One and the same sample provided the 12 T cell receptor beta chains below, sequenced in a study of T-cell memory formation after mild COVID-19. TCRdb independently ran MiXCR on the 5' RACE reads; one entry per CDR3 protein. The table shows about 360,000 distinct CDR3 sequences, with approximately 15% occurring only once. The sequenced material came from PBMCs or a T cell subset sorted from them (not recorded which). The receptors stem from a man aged 18-30 years who had mild COVID-19 (a few samples of this study predate the infection). Cell type and time point are not known.

There are a few counts of this clonotype. This chain joins TRBV20-1 and TRBJ2-5, with D perhaps TRBD1 or TRBD2 (5 bases each). CDR1 is DFQATT and CDR2 is SNEGSKA in the germline V gene (reference sequence). Trimming removed 6 bases from V and 2 bases from J, with 19 bases in between. This CDR3 region has 15 residues. The CDR3 DNA reads as TGCAGTGCCACAACCCCGGGACCGAAGCAAGAGACCCAGTACTTC. It encodes CSATTPGPKQETQYF.

This chain uses TRBV6-2 or TRBV6-3 with TRBJ2-7; possible D gene TRBD1, 6 bases. The CDR3 has 13 amino acids. Deletions cut 5 bases from V and 2 bases from J, with 10 bases between. Germline-derived CDR1 and CDR2 are MNHEY and SVGEGT. In DNA, the CDR3 is TGTGCCAGCAGTCAACAGGGTGCCTACGAGCAGTACTTC. Translated: CASSQQGAYEQYF.

In DNA, the CDR3 is TGCGCCAGCAGCCAAGGACTAGCGGTTGAAGAGACCCAGTACTTC. As protein: CASSQGLAVEETQYF. The rearrangement uses TRBV4-3 and TRBJ2-5; TRBD2 matches at 9 bases. This CDR3 region has 15 residues. V shed 1 base and J 3 bases; nucleotides not matched to a gene: 3. Germline loops: CDR1 LGHNA, CDR2 YSLEER.

The genes are TRBV6-5 and TRBJ2-3; 8 bases map to TRBD1. CDR3 length equals 16 residues. Germline trimming cut 6 bases from V and 6 bases from J; bases unmatched to any gene: 14. CDR1 and CDR2 (germline): MNHEY, SVGAGI. CDR3 in DNA: TGTGCCAGCAGACAATCGGCCGGGACAGGCGGTGATACGCAGTATTTT. Translating it yields CASRQSAGTGGDTQYF.

J is TRBJ2-7 and V is TRBV4-2; D is unclear. Trimming shortened V by 3 bases and J by 4 bases, and 1 base separated the two germline ends. This CDR3 has 10 residues. Germline V CDR1 and CDR2: LGHNA, YNFKEQ. CDR3 in DNA: TGTGCCAGCAGCCAGTACGAGCAGTACTTC. It yields the protein CASSQYEQYF.

This clonotype has more than one count but fewer than ten. This chain uses TRBV2 with TRBJ1-5, with 9 bases fitting TRBD1. V lost 4 bases, J lost 3 bases, and 4 bases stayed unmatched. Germline V CDR1 and CDR2: SNHLY, FYNNEI. This CDR3 is 15 amino acids long. CDR3 sequence (DNA): TGTGCCAGCAGTGGACAGGGGGAGGACAATCAGCCCCAGCATTTT. Translated, it gives CASSGQGEDNQPQHF.

This chain connects TRBV7-9 to TRBJ2-2; D could derive from TRBD1 or TRBD2 (5 bases each). Germline V gene sequence: CDR1 SEHNR, CDR2 FQNEAQ (reference sequence). The CDR3 is 14 residues long. Trimming removed 5 bases from V and 5 bases from J, with 12 bases in between. CDR3 DNA: TGTGCCAGCAGCCCCGGGGCTAGTACCGGGGAGCTGTTTTTT. This codes for CASSPGASTGELFF.

This sequence joins TRBV29-1 and TRBJ1-4; D possibly corresponds to TRBD1 (6 bases). Trimming took 5 bases from V and 3 from J, leaving 13 bases between them. This CDR3 spans 14 amino acids. Looked up from germline, CDR1 is SQVTM and CDR2 is ANQGSEA. CDR3 in amino acids: CSVNRAGANEKLFF. CDR3 nucleotides: TGCAGCGTTAACAGGGCCGGGGCTAATGAAAAACTGTTTTTT.

Only a few counts were recorded for this clonotype. CDR3 sequence: CASSEFPGTGGNEQFF. As DNA, the CDR3 is TGCGCCAGCAGTGAGTTCCCTGGGACAGGGGGCAATGAGCAGTTCTTC. The chain uses TRBV10-1 and TRBJ2-1, with 11 bases aligning to TRBD1. CDR3 length: 16 residues. Germline lookup yields CDR1 WNHNN and CDR2 SYGVQD (reference sequence). V lost 1 base, J lost 6 bases, and 5 bases stayed unmatched.

This clonotype was picked up a small number of times. This chain joins TRBV5-5 and TRBJ1-5; 7 positions agree with TRBD1. Trimming took 5 bases from V and 7 from J; bases not matched to a gene: 9. CDR1 SGHKS and CDR2 YYEKEE come from the germline V gene (reference sequence). CDR3 length: 14 residues. In nucleotides, the CDR3 is TGTGCCAGCAGAAGGGACAGCTGGGAGCAGCCCCAGCATTTT. It specifies CASRRDSWEQPQHF. Full variable domain (rest looked up from reference TRBV5-5 and TRBJ1-5): DAGVTQSPTHLIKTRGQQVTLRCSPISGHKSVSWYQQVLGQGPQFIFQYYEKEERGRGNFPDRFSARQFPNYSSELNVNALLLGDSALYLCASRRDSWEQPQHFGDGTRLSIL.

The chain joins TRBV7-2 to TRBJ1-1; perhaps TRBD1 as D (5 bases). CDR1 is SGHTA and CDR2 is FQGNSA in the germline V gene. The length of the CDR3 is 12 residues. Deletions cut 1 base from V and 8 bases from J, with 8 bases between. CDR3 sequence (DNA): TGTGCCAGCAGCTTAGGGGGGTTGGAAGCTTTCTTT. It encodes CASSLGGLEAFF.

This clonotype was seen many times. The chain carries TRBV12-3 or TRBV12-4 and TRBJ2-7; either TRBD1 or TRBD2 may supply D (6 bases each). Trimming removed 4 bases from V and 4 bases from J, with 20 bases in between. The CDR3 length is 16 residues. CDR3 nucleotide sequence: TGTGCCAGCAGTTCCAAACAGGGAGGATTGGTATACGAGCAGTACTTC. Translated, it gives CASSSKQGGLVYEQYF.